Listed below are T cell receptor beta chains from one sample, sequenced in a study of early T cells in non-severe SARS-CoV-2 infection. TCRdb called the 5' RACE reads again in MiXCR, with one record for every CDR3 protein. Of 50,000 or so distinct CDR3 sequences listed, 6.5% to 9% are singletons. Sequencing was done on a sample of whole blood. These receptors were obtained from an adult who was a healthcare worker with PCR-confirmed SARS-CoV-2 infection or an uninfected control (not recorded which). CDR3s include the opening cysteine and the closing phenylalanine or tryptophan. Fields, in order: clone size, D gene, V gene, J gene, CDR3 DNA, CDR3 protein. D genes are given only for firm matches. The listing skips clone size in some rows; elsewhere it reads once, few, many or a size class.

many	NA	TRBV4-1	TRBJ2-3	TGCGCCAGCAGAAGAGGGGGGGCAGATACGCAGTATTTT	CASRRGGADTQYF
many	NA	TRBV13	TRBJ2-1	TGTGCCAGCAGCTTAATGGCAGGGGTCTTAAATGAGCAGTTCTTC	CASSLMAGVLNEQFF
NA	NA	TRBV19	TRBJ2-2	TGTGCCAGTAGTATCTTTCTCGTTTCCGCGAACACCGGGGAGCTGTTTTTT	CASSIFLVSANTGELFF
NA	NA	TRBV20-1	TRBJ1-1	TGCAGTGCTAGACCGGGGGGCGGAGGAATGAACACTGAAGCTTTCTTT	CSARPGGGGMNTEAFF
many	TRBD1	TRBV5-1	TRBJ1-1	TGCGCCAGCAAGCAAAACAGGGGATGGACTGAAGCTTTCTTT	CASKQNRGWTEAFF
few	TRBD1	TRBV2	TRBJ1-6	TGTGCCAGCAGATCATGGGACAGGGCCACCTATAATTCACCCCTCCACTTT	CASRSWDRATYNSPLHF
few	NA	TRBV6-1	TRBJ1-5	TGTGCCAGCAGACCACAGGGTTGGCAGCCCCAGCATTTT	CASRPQGWQPQHF
many	TRBD2	TRBV4-3	TRBJ2-7	TGCGCCAGCAGCCAAGATGGGGAGAGCGGGAGATCCTACGAGCAGTACTTC	CASSQDGESGRSYEQYF
many	NA	TRBV29-1	TRBJ1-2	TGCAGCGCCGAGGGGGATAACTATGGCTACACCTTC	CSAEGDNYGYTF
NA	NA	TRBV11-2	TRBJ2-2	TGTGCCAGCAGCTCTGGGACATCGAACACCGGGGAGCTGTTTTTT	CASSSGTSNTGELFF
many	NA	TRBV5-4	TRBJ1-2	TGTGCCAGCAGCTTGGACAGCAACTATGGCTACACCTTC	CASSLDSNYGYTF